The 13 T cell receptor beta chains in this list originate from one sample, sequenced in a study of blood T cell repertoires in COVID-19. Data came from immunoSEQ multiplex PCR; TCRdb stores just in-frame clones and leaves some out. The sample has 130,000 to 150,000 clones; 80% to 90% are singletons. The sample comprised peripheral blood. The source is a woman aged 55-69 years with active COVID-19.

J is TRBJ1-6 and V is TRBV3-1 (or the pseudogene TRBV3-2); a weak D match, TRBD1 (6 bases). This CDR3 spans 17 amino acids. V lost 0 bases, J lost 8 bases, and 17 bases lay in between. Germline V CDR1 and CDR2: LGHDT, YNNKEL (reference sequence). For the CDR3, the DNA is TGTGCCAGCAGCCAAGAATGGGGAAGGGGGTGGGATTCACCCCTCCACTTT. Encoded protein: CASSQEWGRGWDSPLHF.

The rearrangement links TRBV29-1 to TRBJ2-7; tentative D call: TRBD2 (5 bases). V lost 6 bases and J 4 bases, leaving 19 bases between the germline ends. Germline V gene sequence: CDR1 SQVTM, CDR2 ANQGSEA. The CDR3 has 14 amino acids. CDR3 in amino acids: CSVAWPGIKYEQYF. CDR3 coding DNA: TGCAGCGTAGCTTGGCCGGGAATAAAATACGAGCAGTACTTC.

The chain has TRBV6-2 or TRBV6-3 and TRBJ2-1, with TRBD2 matching over 7 bases. From germline, CDR1 is MNHEY and CDR2 SVGEGT. Losses at the gene ends were 5 bases for V and 6 bases for J; bases not matched to a gene: 10. The CDR3 is 15 amino acids. CDR3: CASSPPGLGSNEQFF. Written as DNA, the CDR3 is TGTGCCAGCAGTCCGCCCGGACTAGGTTCCAATGAGCAGTTCTTC.

The rearrangement uses TRBV2 and TRBJ2-7; TRBD2 matches at 8 bases. The CDR3 has 14 amino acids. V was pared by 7 bases and J by 3 bases, with 8 bases of the junction left unmatched. Germline loops: CDR1 SNHLY, CDR2 FYNNEI. In nucleotides, the CDR3 is TGTGCCAGCACCGAAGGGACTAGATTCTACGAGCAGTACTTC. Encoded protein: CASTEGTRFYEQYF.

This chain uses TRBV7-2 with TRBJ2-5, with D maybe TRBD2 (6 bases). This CDR3 has 13 amino acids. V dropped 6 bases and J dropped 2 bases, with 10 bases sitting between them. CDR1 and CDR2 from the germline V gene are SGHTA and FQGNSA. The CDR3 nucleotides are TGTGCCAGCAGTCGGGACTTACAAGAGACCCAGTACTTC. This encodes CASSRDLQETQYF.

The V call is TRBV4-2, the J call TRBJ2-1, with 7 bases identical to TRBD2. Germline loops: CDR1 LGHNA, CDR2 YNFKEQ. The CDR3 loop spans 14 amino acids. The V segment lost 1 base and the J segment 3 bases; nucleotides outside the gene matches: 0. The CDR3 sequence is CASSQGTSYNEQFF. As DNA, the CDR3 is TGTGCCAGCAGCCAAGGGACTAGCTACAATGAGCAGTTCTTC.

In this sample, this clone turned up a few times. V and J are TRBV7-9 and TRBJ1-3, with no clear D. The CDR3 is made up of 13 amino acids. The germline V gene has CDR1 SEHNR and CDR2 FQNEAQ (reference sequence). The V end was cut by 5 bases, the J end by 0 bases, with 5 bases between. The CDR3 sequence is CASSTSSGNTIYF. CDR3 sequence (DNA): TGTGCCAGCAGCACCAGCTCTGGAAACACCATATATTTT.

Remarks on this clone: The junction shows a germline mismatch at one end, possibly a read error. V and J are TRBV27 and TRBJ1-6; D is uncertain. The germline V gene encodes CDR1 MNHEY and CDR2 SMNVEV (reference sequence). CDR3 length: 15 residues. CDR3 protein: CTSSSRSSYNSPLHF. The CDR3 DNA reads TGTACCAGCAGTTCCCGGAGCTCCTATAATTCACCCCTCCACTTT.

The V gene is TRBV2, the J gene TRBJ2-7; D might be TRBD2 (5 bases). The CDR3 runs to 11 residues. Trimming took 1 base from V and 9 from J, leaving 7 bases between them. CDR1 is SNHLY, CDR2 FYNNEI, per germline. CDR3 bases: TGTGCCAGCAGTGAAGGGACTGCGCAGTACTTC. This sequence encodes CASSEGTAQYF.

This clone occurred many times. The chain's CDR3 is CASRAGLADEETQYF. CDR3 DNA sequence: TGTGCCAGCAGGGCGGGACTAGCGGATGAAGAGACCCAGTACTTC. This chain uses TRBV28 with TRBJ2-5; 11 positions agree with TRBD2. V was pared by 6 bases and J by 3 bases, with 6 bases of the junction left unmatched. CDR1 and CDR2 from the germline V gene are MDHEN and SYDVKM. The CDR3 has 15 amino acids.

The V and J genes are TRBV14 and TRBJ1-1; no definite D call. Trimming shortened V by 3 bases and J by 4 bases, and 12 bases separated the two germline ends. This CDR3 has 14 amino acids. Per germline, CDR1 SGHDN and CDR2 FVKESK. The CDR3 DNA sequence: TGTGCCAGCAGCCACAACCTTCGGGGCACTGAAGCTTTCTTT. It encodes CASSHNLRGTEAFF.

The DNA for the CDR3 is TGTGCCATCAGTGAGACAGGGTTGAGGAACACTGAAGCTTTCTTT. Encoded protein: CAISETGLRNTEAFF. V and J are TRBV10-3 and TRBJ1-1, with D possibly TRBD1 on 6 matching bases. V shed 2 bases and J shed 1 base, with 11 bases lying between them. The CDR3 extends over 15 amino acids. Germline V gene lookup returns CDR1 ENHRY and CDR2 SYGVKD.

V and J are TRBV5-5 and TRBJ1-2, with D possibly TRBD1 on 5 matching bases. Germline V gene sequence: CDR1 SGHKS, CDR2 YYEKEE (reference sequence). CDR3 length: 13 amino acids. V was shortened by 3 bases and J by 8 bases, with 14 bases between the two germline ends. CDR3 nucleotides: TGTGCCAGCAGCTACCAGGGCGGTCAGGGCTACACCTTC. This sequence encodes CASSYQGGQGYTF.